This T cell receptor beta chain was identified during a study of blood T cell repertoires in COVID-19 (dated by TCRdb to the early 2020s). About the full investigation: The collaborator samples originated in the United States, Italy and Spain and spanned the acute and convalescent phases of COVID-19. The material from the prospective study consisted of cDNA or gDNA derived from T cells, B-cell-depleted T cells, or PBMCs. Deeply sampled blood TCRbeta repertoires from subjects exposed to, actively infected with, or recovered from COVID-19 were included in the dataset. The repertoires were made available in a free public database intended to serve as a resource for research on the immune response to SARS-CoV-2. The samples were drawn from two sources: the first 160 participants of the ongoing ImmuneRACE study, and 950 to 1,500 subjects contributed by 6 global collaborators. A de-identified subject ID, COVID-19 status, age in years and sex were almost always included in the sample metadata. Where HLA class I and class II types were available, the types were taken from metadata supplied by the sample provider, not from assay-based typing. Here is what the overall study found, with its caveats: Clinical and demographic metadata were provided uncurated, with the amount varying by source and participant.

This clone was seen a few times. The antigen it binds to is not known. The sample holds no much larger clone one base away, and base qualities are not on file. From cysteine to phenylalanine, the CDR3 is 14 amino acids long. The read is trimmed to its CDR3 DNA, 42 bases read in frame from base 1. V is reduced by 5 bases and J by 4 bases, leaving a spacing of 14 bases between them. The germline V gene (reference sequence) provides CDR1 GTSNPN and CDR2 SVGIG. At one collaborating source in Seattle, patients were enrolled during active infection and were followed longitudinally through the course of disease. Each collaborating institution followed its own protocols to collect whole blood in K2EDTA tubes. For TCRbeta analysis, collaborators shipped samples in one of three forms: frozen whole blood, isolated PBMCs, or DNA extracted from either of those sample types. The immunoSEQ Assay, a bias-controlled multiplex PCR, was used to amplify TCRbeta CDR3 regions from genomic DNA. For the original study's pipeline: Within the assay, amplification of reference gene primers was used to estimate how many nucleated cells each sample contained. Sequence reads were collapsed and filtered to measure the absolute abundance of every unique TCRbeta CDR3 rearrangement. Productive Simpson clonality was computed per sample as the square root of Simpson's diversity index over productive rearrangements. TCRdb provides this immuneACCESS table in a form limited to in-frame rearrangements. Some clones are lacking; in checked studies, under half of them reflect an unresolved V gene, and why the rest are absent is not known. D and trimming were read from the DNA, whereas the V and J calls and clone size are those reported in that table. The sample data list 200,000 to 300,000 clones, and approximately 91% of these were observed just once. Of the sample, approximately 0.8% is held by the ten largest clones.

This receptor was identified in a man aged 25-45 years with COVID-19, enrolled during active disease. Sequenced material: peripheral blood. The chain is made from TRBV30 and TRBJ1-4; a tentative D match to TRBD1 spans 6 bases. Read as DNA, the sequence is TGTGCCTGGGATACAGGGTTGGGTAATGAAAAACTGTTTTTT. Its translation reads: CAWDTGLGNEKLFF.